The 32 T cell receptor beta chains listed next were all sequenced from one sample in a study of human T cells and chemical hapten exposure (dated by TCRdb to about 2021). Sample time point, as interpreted from the label and publication: patch test 2, 6 weeks after DPC sensitization. The treatment or condition label for this specimen denotes: therapeutic diphenylcyclopropenone sensitization with weekly scalp DPC. Library preparation was by RACE. Reads for this sample came from a NextSeq 500. TCRdb ran its own pipeline on the public reads, namely fastp trimming at Q25 and MiXCR clone calling, and kept in-frame beta chains. Rows are unified per CDR3 protein, each entry keeping the most common DNA and genes. The sample table contains more than 70,000 distinct CDR3 sequences; only one count was recorded for around a tenth of them. The ten largest clones take up about 1.6% of the sample. This specimen consisted of whole blood, obtained in connection with sensitization to the hapten diphenylcyclopropenone (DPC). These receptors were taken from a man aged 18 to 29 with alopecia areata. Some clones in this sample may be carry-over from other donors' samples.

This clonotype came up many times. The CDR3 reads CASKGGPGRETQYF. In nucleotides, the CDR3 is TGCGCCAGCAAGGGGGGACCCGGGCGAGAGACCCAGTACTTC. This chain links TRBV10-2 with TRBJ2-5; D may be TRBD1 or TRBD2 (6 bases each). The length of the CDR3 is 14 residues. CDR1 and CDR2 (germline): WSHSY, SAAADI. Trimming removed 7 bases at V and 4 bases at J, with 16 bases between.

This chain links TRBV5-1 with TRBJ2-1; 8 nucleotides agree with TRBD1. Looked up from germline, CDR1 is SGHRS and CDR2 is YFSETQ. The V segment lost 0 bases and the J segment 3 bases; nucleotides outside the gene matches: 2. The CDR3 totals 15 residues. CDR3 sequence (DNA): TGCGCCAGCAGCTTGGCAGGGGGCGGCTACAATGAGCAGTTCTTC. Translated: CASSLAGGGYNEQFF. Full variable domain (remainder filled in from reference TRBV5-1 and TRBJ2-1): KAGVTQTPRYLIKTRGQQVTLSCSPISGHRSVSWYQQTPGQGLQFLFEYFSETQRNKGNFPGRFSGRQFSNSRSEMNVSTLELGDSALYLCASSLAGGGYNEQFFGPGTRLTVL.

The chain joins TRBV29-1 to TRBJ1-3; TRBD1 might be the D (6 bases). The length of the CDR3 is 12 residues. Germline-derived CDR1 and CDR2 are SQVTM and ANQGSEA. With 6 bases removed from V and 3 bases from J, the gap between germline ends came to 9 bases. The CDR3 DNA reads as TGCAGCGTCGTGGACAGTGGAAACACCATATATTTT. This gives the protein CSVVDSGNTIYF.

This clonotype was counted a few times. This chain connects TRBV19 to TRBJ1-6; no reliable D call. Trimming stripped 1 base from V and 8 bases from J, with 15 bases between. CDR1 and CDR2 (germline): LNHDA, SQIVND (reference sequence). The CDR3 spans 16 residues. The CDR3 reads CASSIGRADTDSPLHF. The CDR3, as DNA: TGTGCCAGTAGTATAGGTAGGGCAGACACCGATTCACCCCTCCACTTT.

The chain recombines TRBV7-6 with TRBJ2-1; 8 nucleotides agree with TRBD2. CDR1 and CDR2 from the germline V gene are SGHVS and FNYEAQ. Trimming cost V 2 bases and J 7 bases; bases outside gene matches: 7. The CDR3 contains 15 residues. CDR3 DNA sequence: TGTGCCAGCAGCTTATTGCGGGGGGTAAGAAATGAGCAGTTCTTC. Amino acids: CASSLLRGVRNEQFF. The full variable domain, in which reference TRBV7-6 and TRBJ2-1 provide the parts outside the CDR3, is GAGVSQSPRYKVTKRGQDVALRCDPISGHVSLYWYRQALGQGPEFLTYFNYEAQQDKSGLPNDRFSAERPEGSISTLTIQRTEQRDSAMYRCASSLLRGVRNEQFFGPGTRLTVL.

The V gene is TRBV7-8, the J gene TRBJ2-7, with 10 bases matching TRBD2. V lost 4 bases and J lost 6; bases outside the gene matches: 9. The CDR3 consists of 15 residues. CDR1 and CDR2 (germline): SGHVS, FQNEAQ. In DNA, the CDR3 is TGTGCCAGCAGCTCGCCGGGACTAGCGAGTGGCGAGCAGTACTTC. Residues: CASSSPGLASGEQYF.

A few counts support this clonotype. The chain recombines TRBV2 with TRBJ2-7; D is uncertain. The CDR3 runs 15 residues. V was cut by 7 bases and J by 0 bases, with 16 bases left in between. Per the germline V gene, CDR1 is SNHLY and CDR2 is FYNNEI. In DNA form, the CDR3 reads TGTGCCAGCATTGCGACATATCCTAGCTCCTACGAGCAGTACTTC. Translation: CASIATYPSSYEQYF.

This sequence joins TRBV7-2 and TRBJ1-1; D unclear. CDR3 length: 14 residues. Germline V gene sequence: CDR1 SGHTA, CDR2 FQGNSA. Between the trimmed V and J ends, which lost 5 bases and 5 bases, there was a span of 15 bases. The CDR3 DNA is TGTGCCAGCAGCCCATGGGGTCTCAGGACTGAAGCTTTCTTT. It codes for CASSPWGLRTEAFF.

This clonotype was seen a few times. The chain recombines TRBV7-9 with TRBJ2-1; no definite D call. Germline V gene sequence: CDR1 SEHNR, CDR2 FQNEAQ (reference sequence). The CDR3 extends over 15 amino acids. V gave up 5 bases and J gave up 8 bases, with 19 bases separating them. CDR3 in DNA: TGTGCCAGCAGCCCCAGCCGGCTTCTAGGCGATGAGCAGTTCTTC. This sequence encodes CASSPSRLLGDEQFF.

There are a few counts of this clonotype. This sequence joins TRBV4-1 and TRBJ2-7, with a tentative D call TRBD1 (5 bases). There are 13 residues in the CDR3. The germline V gene has CDR1 MGHRA and CDR2 YSYEKL. V was cut by 4 bases and J by 6 bases, with 13 bases left in between. The CDR3 DNA reads TGCGCCAGCAGCCCCATCGCAAGGGGCGAGCAGTACTTC. Protein product: CASSPIARGEQYF.

In its sample, this clonotype was seen a few times. V and J are TRBV4-1 and TRBJ1-1; 7 nucleotides agree with TRBD1. V gave up 4 bases and J gave up 4 bases; unmatched junction bases: 12. Germline CDR1 and CDR2: MGHRA and YSYEKL. The CDR3 length is 16 residues. The CDR3 sequence: CASSRIGTARSTEAFF. In nucleotides, the CDR3 is TGCGCCAGCAGCCGAATCGGGACAGCGCGGTCCACTGAAGCTTTCTTT.

The chain carries TRBV4-2 and TRBJ1-4; 7 bases are a match to TRBD1. V was clipped by 4 bases and J by 8 bases; unmatched bases: 10. This CDR3 is 15 amino acids long. Germline CDR1 reads LGHNA; CDR2 reads YNFKEQ. The DNA for the CDR3 is TGTGCCAGCAGCCGAGACAGGGAGGAGAACGAAAAACTGTTTTTT. Its translation: CASSRDREENEKLFF.

In its sample, this clonotype was seen a few times. The chain has TRBV7-3 and TRBJ2-2; 10 positions match TRBD1. Per the germline V gene, CDR1 is SGHTA and CDR2 is FQGTGA. V dropped 5 bases and J dropped 7; count of bases not matched to a gene: 16. This CDR3 spans 18 amino acids. The CDR3 DNA follows: TGTGCCAGCAGCCTGAGTCCCGGGACAGGGGTCGGGAGCGGGGAGCTGTTTTTT. This encodes CASSLSPGTGVGSGELFF.

This clonotype was observed a single time. A much larger clone differs by one base, so this may be a read error. V and J are TRBV27 and TRBJ2-7, with D tentatively TRBD1 (5 bases). CDR1 is MNHEY, CDR2 SMNVEV, per germline (reference sequence). This CDR3 is 13 amino acids long. The CDR3 loop reads CSSSFETAGEQYF. As DNA, the CDR3 is TGTTCCAGCAGTTTCGAGACAGCAGGCGAGCAGTACTTC.

This clonotype was seen a few times. This chain uses TRBV7-8 with TRBJ2-5; D is unresolved. This CDR3 spans 15 amino acids. With 3 bases removed from V and 3 bases from J, the gap between germline ends came to 14 bases. The germline gives CDR1 SGHVS, CDR2 FQNEAQ. The CDR3 nucleotides read TGTGCCAGCAGCTTTATGGGGTTGAAGGAAGAGACCCAGTACTTC. This sequence encodes CASSFMGLKEETQYF.

This clonotype was counted only a few times. The V and J genes are TRBV5-1 and TRBJ1-2; perhaps TRBD1 as D (6 bases). The CDR3 runs to 12 residues. Germline V gene sequence: CDR1 SGHRS, CDR2 YFSETQ. Deletions cut 3 bases from V and 8 bases from J, with 11 bases between. The CDR3 loop is CASSSGQRGYTF. The CDR3 DNA sequence: TGCGCCAGCAGCTCAGGACAGAGAGGCTACACCTTC.

The CDR3 nucleotides read TGCAGTGCTAGAGACCGGCGGGGGGGCCGGACAGATACGCAGTATTTT. It specifies CSARDRRGGRTDTQYF. The chain joins TRBV20-1 to TRBJ2-3; 9 bases map to TRBD2. V dropped 0 bases and J dropped 3; count of bases not matched to a gene: 7. The germline V gene has CDR1 DFQATT and CDR2 SNEGSKA (reference sequence). The CDR3 is made up of 16 amino acids.

This clonotype was counted a few times. The chain recombines TRBV6-1 with TRBJ1-6, with TRBD1 identical over 7 bases. Germline V CDR1 and CDR2: MNHNS, SASEGT. The CDR3 contains 17 residues. Unmatched junction bases numbered 16, after V lost 6 bases and J lost 8 bases. CDR3 DNA sequence: TGTGCCAGCAGGGAACCCGGACAGGAGTTAGGCTATTCACCCCTCCACTTT. This encodes CASREPGQELGYSPLHF.

A few counts support this clonotype. The chain carries TRBV5-1 and TRBJ1-2; 8 bases map to TRBD1. The length of the CDR3 is 15 residues. V lost 1 base, J lost 6 bases, and 8 bases stayed unmatched. From germline, CDR1 is SGHRS and CDR2 YFSETQ. The CDR3 loop reads CASSLTGQGPDGYTF. The DNA of the CDR3 is TGCGCCAGCAGCTTGACAGGACAGGGTCCCGATGGCTACACCTTC.

Ten or more counts support this clonotype. J is TRBJ2-7 and V is TRBV28; D may be TRBD2 (6 bases). The V end was cut by 5 bases, the J end by 6 bases, with 20 bases between. This CDR3 has 15 amino acids. Germline V gene sequence: CDR1 MDHEN, CDR2 SYDVKM. CDR3 sequence: CASSLYLTSSSEQYF. For the CDR3, the DNA is TGTGCCAGCAGTCTTTACTTGACTAGTTCATCCGAGCAGTACTTC.

This chain links TRBV19 with TRBJ1-1; no clear D gene. Trimming removed 3 bases at V and 1 base at J, with 12 bases between. The germline gives CDR1 LNHDA, CDR2 SQIVND (reference sequence). CDR3 length: 15 amino acids. The CDR3 region is CASSMVGRPNTEAFF. The DNA for the CDR3 is TGTGCCAGTAGTATGGTCGGTCGACCGAACACTGAAGCTTTCTTT.

This clonotype came up a few times. This chain connects TRBV7-9 to TRBJ1-1; D remains ambiguous. V shed 1 base and J shed 9 bases, with 9 bases lying between them. CDR1 is SEHNR and CDR2 is FQNEAQ in the germline V gene (reference sequence). The CDR3 consists of 12 residues. CDR3 DNA: TGTGCCAGCAGCTTAGAGGTCATCAAAGCTTTCTTT. Residues: CASSLEVIKAFF.

In this sample, this clonotype turned up a few times. This rearrangement joins TRBV15 to TRBJ2-2; no firm D call. The germline V and J ends were trimmed by 1 base and 5 bases, with 5 bases remaining between them. This CDR3 has 13 amino acids. The germline V gene has CDR1 LNHNV and CDR2 YYDKDF (reference sequence). The CDR3 loop reads CATSRGETGELFF. The CDR3 region has the DNA TGTGCCACCAGCAGAGGAGAGACCGGGGAGCTGTTTTTT.

This clonotype came up many times. This chain joins TRBV29-1 and TRBJ2-6; D unresolved. Germline CDR1 SQVTM, CDR2 ANQGSEA. Trimming left V 6 bases short and J 1 base short, with 16 bases between. This CDR3 spans 16 amino acids. The CDR3 DNA reads TGCAGCGTACGCTGGGCCGCCATGTCTGGGGCCAACGTCCTGACTTTC. It yields the protein CSVRWAAMSGANVLTF.

A few counts support this clonotype. The chain uses TRBV7-6 and TRBJ2-3; no reliable D call. The CDR3 consists of 15 residues. Germline V gene data show CDR1 as SGHVS and CDR2 as FNYEAQ. V was shortened by 5 bases and J by 4 bases, with 16 bases between the two germline ends. Here the CDR3 DNA reads TGTGCCAGCAGCCCCCCGCGCACGGACCCAGATACGCAGTATTTT. Translating gives CASSPPRTDPDTQYF.

This clonotype appeared many times. The chain uses TRBV11-2 and TRBJ2-3; D unclear. The CDR3 consists of 15 residues. Trimming pared 5 bases from V and 2 bases from J, leaving 14 bases between. In germline, CDR1 is SGHAT, CDR2 FQNNGV. The CDR3 protein is CASSLTMMSTDTQYF. In DNA, the CDR3 is TGTGCCAGCAGCCTCACTATGATGTCCACAGATACGCAGTATTTT. The variable domain in full, completed from reference TRBV11-2 and TRBJ2-3, reads EAGVAQSPRYKIIEKRQSVAFWCNPISGHATLYWYQQILGQGPKLLIQFQNNGVVDDSQLPKDRFSAERLKGVDSTLKIQPAKLEDSAVYLCASSLTMMSTDTQYFGPGTRLTVL.

The chain combines TRBV7-9 with TRBJ2-1; D unclear. The CDR3 extends over 14 amino acids. V gave up 1 base and J gave up 6 bases, with 10 bases separating them. The V gene's germline CDR1 is SEHNR and CDR2 FQNEAQ (reference sequence). The CDR3 bases are TGTGCCAGCAGCTTAGTCTCTGGGGTCAATGAGCAGTTCTTC. It is translated as CASSLVSGVNEQFF.

Written as DNA, the CDR3 is TGTGCCAGCAGCCAATACTTATCGGACGATTATGGCTACACCTTC. Its translation is CASSQYLSDDYGYTF. The chain carries TRBV4-2 and TRBJ1-2, with D hard to call. This CDR3 has 15 residues. The germline V and J ends were trimmed by 2 bases and 5 bases, with 15 bases remaining between them. Germline loops: CDR1 LGHNA, CDR2 YNFKEQ.

The chain links TRBV3-1 to TRBJ2-3, with TRBD2 matching over 9 bases. With 1 base clipped from V and 3 bases from J, the junction kept 5 bases outside the gene matches. The germline V gene encodes CDR1 LGHDT and CDR2 YNNKEL (reference sequence). The CDR3 is 16 amino acids. The CDR3 DNA sequence: TGTGCCAGCAGCCAAGGTCTAGCGGGGAGTACAGATACGCAGTATTTT. Its protein product is CASSQGLAGSTDTQYF.

This clonotype was found a few times. V and J are TRBV5-5 and TRBJ1-4; 9 bases agree with TRBD1. The germline V gene encodes CDR1 SGHKS and CDR2 YYEKEE (reference sequence). CDR3 length: 16 amino acids. Trimming cost V 3 bases and J 1 base; bases outside gene matches: 4. DNA of the CDR3: TGTGCCAGCAGCTCCGGGACAGGGATAACTAATGAAAAACTGTTTTTT. The encoded protein is CASSSGTGITNEKLFF. Variable domain in full (rest from reference TRBV5-5 and TRBJ1-4): DAGVTQSPTHLIKTRGQQVTLRCSPISGHKSVSWYQQVLGQGPQFIFQYYEKEERGRGNFPDRFSARQFPNYSSELNVNALLLGDSALYLCASSSGTGITNEKLFFGSGTQLSVL.

The CDR3 is CASSSLPPSSPSTDTQYF. The CDR3 region has the DNA TGTGCCAGCAGTTCCCTACCCCCTTCTAGCCCTAGCACAGATACGCAGTATTTT. V and J are TRBV6-2 or TRBV6-3 and TRBJ2-3; maybe TRBD2 (5 bases). Germline CDR1 MNHEY, CDR2 SVGEGT. CDR3 length: 18 amino acids. V was trimmed by 4 bases and J by 0 bases, leaving 20 bases between them.

The chain uses TRBV29-1 and TRBJ1-2; D unclear. In germline, CDR1 is SQVTM, CDR2 ANQGSEA. The CDR3 contains 13 residues. Trimming stripped 4 bases from V and 3 bases from J, with 12 bases between. The CDR3 sequence: CSVVLEDHYGYTF. DNA for the CDR3: TGCAGCGTTGTGCTAGAGGATCACTATGGCTACACCTTC.